The 12 T cell receptor beta chains below all came from one sample that was sequenced in a study of blood T cell repertoires in COVID-19. The protocol was immunoSEQ multiplex PCR, while the TCRdb copy is restricted to in-frame clones and leaves out a portion. The sample lists about 180,000 clones; roughly 77% were seen once. Specimen: peripheral blood. The origin of the receptors is a woman older than 75 with COVID-19, enrolled during active disease.

The CDR3 DNA sequence: TGTGCCACCAGTGATACGGGAGCATACAATGAGCAGTTCTTC. This encodes CATSDTGAYNEQFF. The chain couples TRBV24-1 to TRBJ2-1; a possible D gene is TRBD2 (6 bases). The CDR3 extends over 14 amino acids. V was shortened by 3 bases and J by 4 bases, with 9 bases between the two germline ends. Germline V gene sequence: CDR1 KGHDR, CDR2 SFDVKD.

The chain links TRBV4-1 to TRBJ1-2; tentative D call: TRBD1 (6 bases). Trimming removed 4 bases at V and 4 bases at J, with 7 bases between. Germline V gene sequence: CDR1 MGHRA, CDR2 YSYEKL. The CDR3 runs 12 residues. CDR3 sequence (DNA): TGCGCCAGCAGCCTGACAGGCTATGGCTACACCTTC. This gives the protein CASSLTGYGYTF.

The chain couples TRBV5-5 to TRBJ2-3; 9 positions match TRBD2. The CDR3 length is 17 residues. CDR1 SGHKS and CDR2 YYEKEE come from the germline V gene (reference sequence). Trimming at V came to 4 bases and at J to 0 bases, leaving 9 bases not matched to a gene. In DNA, the CDR3 is TGTGCCAGCAGCCCCCGGGGGACTAGCAAGAGCACAGATACGCAGTATTTT. Amino acid sequence: CASSPRGTSKSTDTQYF.

The chain joins TRBV5-6 to TRBJ2-5, with 7 bases lining up with TRBD2. From germline, CDR1 is SGHDT and CDR2 YYEEEE. This CDR3 is 13 amino acids long. The trim removed 4 bases at V and 4 bases at J, leaving 4 bases unmatched. The CDR3 nucleotides are TGTGCCAGCAGCCGGGGGGAGCTAGAGACCCAGTACTTC. Translated: CASSRGELETQYF.

This clone was recorded a few times. The genes are TRBV19 and TRBJ2-7; 13 nucleotides match TRBD2. J was trimmed by 3 bases and V by 6 bases; bases with no gene match: 2. This CDR3 has 14 amino acids. The germline V gene encodes CDR1 LNHDA and CDR2 SQIVND (reference sequence). The CDR3 DNA reads TGTGCCAGTAGGCGGACTAGCGGGGGCTACGAGCAGTACTTC. The encoded protein is CASRRTSGGYEQYF.

This sequence joins TRBV5-6 and TRBJ1-2; D is possibly TRBD1 (5 bases). Germline lookup yields CDR1 SGHDT and CDR2 YYEEEE. This CDR3 has 13 residues. V was shortened by 2 bases and J by 1 base, with 6 bases between the two germline ends. The CDR3 DNA follows: TGTGCCAGCAGCTTTCAGGGTAACTATGGCTACACCTTC. Translating it yields CASSFQGNYGYTF.

This clone was observed once. The chain recombines TRBV4-2 with TRBJ1-2; D is uncertain. With 1 base removed from V and 4 bases from J, the gap between germline ends came to 19 bases. This CDR3 has 17 residues. In germline, CDR1 is LGHNA, CDR2 YNFKEQ. For the CDR3, the DNA is TGTGCCAGCAGCCAAGCCTACACCGGGCAGACTACCTATGGCTACACCTTC. Translated, it gives CASSQAYTGQTTYGYTF.

The CDR3 coding sequence is TGTGCCAGCAGTGACAGAAGGGGGCGCCTGGAGGAGCAGTACTTC. Translated: CASSDRRGRLEEQYF. The J gene is TRBJ2-7, the V gene TRBV2; 7 bases are a match to TRBD1. After removal of 3 bases from V and 7 bases from J, the junction contained 12 bases not matched to a gene. The CDR3 has 15 amino acids. The V gene's germline CDR1 is SNHLY and CDR2 FYNNEI.

V and J are TRBV4-1 and TRBJ2-1, with 11 nucleotides matching TRBD2. This CDR3 region has 15 residues. CDR1 and CDR2 (germline): MGHRA, YSYEKL. V gave up 6 bases and J gave up 4 bases; unmatched junction bases: 5. CDR3 loop: CASRATSGNYNEQFF. CDR3 in DNA: TGCGCCAGCAGGGCGACTAGCGGGAATTACAATGAGCAGTTCTTC.

The chain carries TRBV29-1 and TRBJ2-1; the D gene is possibly TRBD1 (6 bases). CDR3 length: 14 amino acids. Germline-derived CDR1 and CDR2 are SQVTM and ANQGSEA. V was clipped by 5 bases and J by 5 bases, with 16 bases between them. The DNA for the CDR3 is TGCAGCGTTTCCGGGACAACACCCGACAATGAGCAGTTCTTC. It translates to CSVSGTTPDNEQFF.

The chain employs TRBV7-2 and TRBJ2-2; 10 bases map to TRBD2. The CDR3 loop spans 14 amino acids. The germline CDR1 and CDR2 sequences are SGHTA and FQGNSA. V lost 5 bases and J lost 4; bases outside the gene matches: 1. This chain's CDR3 is CASSRTSGTGELFF. Written as DNA, the CDR3 is TGTGCCAGCAGCCGGACTAGCGGCACCGGGGAGCTGTTTTTT.

This clone has a single count. The CDR3 DNA reads TGTGCCAGCAGCTTGACACAGGCTTATTCCTACGAGCAGTACTTC. Its translation: CASSLTQAYSYEQYF. The chain is built from TRBV5-5 and TRBJ2-7; the D gene is possibly TRBD1 (5 bases). The V and J ends lost 1 base and 1 base respectively, with 12 bases between them. Germline-derived CDR1 and CDR2 are SGHKS and YYEKEE (reference sequence). The CDR3 is made up of 15 amino acids.